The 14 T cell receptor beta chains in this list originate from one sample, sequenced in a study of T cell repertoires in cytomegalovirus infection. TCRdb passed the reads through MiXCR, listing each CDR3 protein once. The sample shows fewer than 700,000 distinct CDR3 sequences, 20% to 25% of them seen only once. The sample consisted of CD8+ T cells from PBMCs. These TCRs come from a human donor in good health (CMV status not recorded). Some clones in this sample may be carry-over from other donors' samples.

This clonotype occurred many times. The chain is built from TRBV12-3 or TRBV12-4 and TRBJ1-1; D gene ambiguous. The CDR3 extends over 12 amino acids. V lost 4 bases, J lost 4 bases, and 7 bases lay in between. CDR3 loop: CASSWFITEAFF. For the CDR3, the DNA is TGTGCCAGCAGTTGGTTCATCACTGAAGCTTTCTTT.

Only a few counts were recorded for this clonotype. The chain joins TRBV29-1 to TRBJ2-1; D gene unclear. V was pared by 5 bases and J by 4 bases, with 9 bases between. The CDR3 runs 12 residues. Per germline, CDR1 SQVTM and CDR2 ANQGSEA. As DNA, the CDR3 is TGCAGCGTTAACTGGGGTTACAATGAGCAGTTCTTC. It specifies CSVNWGYNEQFF.

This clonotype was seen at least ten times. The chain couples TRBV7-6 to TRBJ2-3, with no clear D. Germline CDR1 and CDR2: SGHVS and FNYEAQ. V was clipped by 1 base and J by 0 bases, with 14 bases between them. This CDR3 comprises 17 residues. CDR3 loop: CASSLGGGSESTDTQYF. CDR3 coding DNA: TGTGCCAGCAGCTTAGGGGGTGGGTCCGAAAGCACAGATACGCAGTATTTT. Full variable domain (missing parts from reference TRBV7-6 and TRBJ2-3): GAGVSQSPRYKVTKRGQDVALRCDPISGHVSLYWYRQALGQGPEFLTYFNYEAQQDKSGLPNDRFSAERPEGSISTLTIQRTEQRDSAMYRCASSLGGGSESTDTQYFGPGTRLTVL.

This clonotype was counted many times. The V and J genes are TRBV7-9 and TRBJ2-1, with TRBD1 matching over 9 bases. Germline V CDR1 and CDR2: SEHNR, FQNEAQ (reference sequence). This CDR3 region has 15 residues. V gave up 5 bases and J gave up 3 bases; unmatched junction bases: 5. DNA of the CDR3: TGTGCCAGCAGCCCCGGGACAGGGCACTACAATGAGCAGTTCTTC. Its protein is CASSPGTGHYNEQFF.

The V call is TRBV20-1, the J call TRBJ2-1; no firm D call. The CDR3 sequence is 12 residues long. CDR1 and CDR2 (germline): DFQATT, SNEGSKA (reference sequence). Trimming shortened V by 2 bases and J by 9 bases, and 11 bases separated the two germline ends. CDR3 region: CSARPRVLEQFF. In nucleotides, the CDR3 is TGCAGTGCTAGACCCCGGGTCCTTGAGCAGTTCTTC.

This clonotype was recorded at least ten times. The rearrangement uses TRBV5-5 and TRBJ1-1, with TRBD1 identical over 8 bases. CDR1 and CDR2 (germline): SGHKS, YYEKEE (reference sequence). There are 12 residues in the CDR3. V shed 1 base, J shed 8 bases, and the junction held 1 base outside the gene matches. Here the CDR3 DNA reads TGTGCCAGCAGCTTGAGGGACAGGGAAGCTTTCTTT. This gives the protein CASSLRDREAFF.

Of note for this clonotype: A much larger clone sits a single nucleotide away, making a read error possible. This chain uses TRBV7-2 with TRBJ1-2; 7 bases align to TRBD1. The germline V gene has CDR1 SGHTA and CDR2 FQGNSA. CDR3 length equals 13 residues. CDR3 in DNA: TGTGTCAGCAGCTTAAACAGGGGCTATGGCTACACCTTC. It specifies CVSSLNRGYGYTF.

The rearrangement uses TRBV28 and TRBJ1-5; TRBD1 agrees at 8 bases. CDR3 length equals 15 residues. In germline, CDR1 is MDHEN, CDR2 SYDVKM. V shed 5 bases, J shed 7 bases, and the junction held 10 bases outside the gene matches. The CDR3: CASSPGTGREQPQHF. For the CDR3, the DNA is TGTGCCAGCAGTCCAGGGACAGGACGTGAGCAGCCCCAGCATTTT.

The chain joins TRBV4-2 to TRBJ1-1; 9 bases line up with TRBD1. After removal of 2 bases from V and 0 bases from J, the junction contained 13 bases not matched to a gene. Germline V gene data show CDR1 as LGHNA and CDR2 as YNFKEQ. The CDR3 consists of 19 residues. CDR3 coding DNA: TGTGCCAGCAGCCAACCGGGACAGGGAGTAATAGTCATGAACACTGAAGCTTTCTTT. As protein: CASSQPGQGVIVMNTEAFF.

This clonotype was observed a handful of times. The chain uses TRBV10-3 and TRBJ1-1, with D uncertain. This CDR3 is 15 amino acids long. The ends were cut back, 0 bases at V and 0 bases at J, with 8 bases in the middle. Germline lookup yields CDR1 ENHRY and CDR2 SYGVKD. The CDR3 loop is CAISESVALNTEAFF. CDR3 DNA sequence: TGTGCCATCAGTGAGTCGGTGGCGCTGAACACTGAAGCTTTCTTT.

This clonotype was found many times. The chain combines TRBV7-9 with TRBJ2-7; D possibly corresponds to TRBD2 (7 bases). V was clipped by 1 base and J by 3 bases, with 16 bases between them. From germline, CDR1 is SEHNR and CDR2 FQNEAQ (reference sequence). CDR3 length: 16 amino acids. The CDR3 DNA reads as TGTGCCAGCAGCTTAGGGGAGGGGGTCACTCTCTACGAGCAGTACTTC. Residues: CASSLGEGVTLYEQYF. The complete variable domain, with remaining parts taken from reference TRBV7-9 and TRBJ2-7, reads DTGVSQNPRHKITKRGQNVTFRCDPISEHNRLYWYRQTLGQGPEFLTYFQNEAQLEKSRLLSDRFSAERPKGSFSTLEIQRTEQGDSAMYLCASSLGEGVTLYEQYFGPGTRLTVT.

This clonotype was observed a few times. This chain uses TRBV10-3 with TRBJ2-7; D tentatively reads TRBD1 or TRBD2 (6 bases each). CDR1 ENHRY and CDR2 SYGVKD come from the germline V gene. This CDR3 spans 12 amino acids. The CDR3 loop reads CAISESGGGKVV. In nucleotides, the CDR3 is TGTGCCATCAGTGAGTCGGGGGGCGGGAAAGTCGTC.

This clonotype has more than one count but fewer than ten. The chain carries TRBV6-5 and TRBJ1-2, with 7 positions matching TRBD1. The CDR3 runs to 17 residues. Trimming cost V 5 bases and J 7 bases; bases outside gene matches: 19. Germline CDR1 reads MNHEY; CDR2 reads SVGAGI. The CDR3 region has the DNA TGTGCCAGCAGTGGACCCGACCCGCGACAGGGCCTATTTGGCTACACCTTC. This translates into CASSGPDPRQGLFGYTF.

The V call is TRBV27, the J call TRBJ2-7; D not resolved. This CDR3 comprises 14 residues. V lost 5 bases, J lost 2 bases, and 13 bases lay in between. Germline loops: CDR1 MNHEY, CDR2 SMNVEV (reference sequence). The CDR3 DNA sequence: TGTGCCAGCAGTCCTCGGGTAACTCCCTACGAGCAGTACGTC. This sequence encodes CASSPRVTPYEQYV.